Each of the 8 T cell receptor beta chains below was sequenced from the same sample in a study of cytomegalovirus exposure and HLA in healthy donors. 60 Vbeta and 13 Jbeta primers were used in PCR. Using immunoSEQ multiplex PCR, the repertoire was profiled, and TCRdb retains in-frame clones only, with some absent. The sample shows around 280,000 clones, about 90% of them seen only once. Sequenced material: PBMCs. The receptors stem from a young woman in good health and CMV-seronegative.

The CDR3 region is CASSLSSGQETQYF. DNA for the CDR3: TGCGCCAGCAGCTTGTCCTCGGGACAAGAGACCCAGTACTTC. The chain recombines TRBV5-1 with TRBJ2-5; D perhaps matches TRBD2 (5 bases). The germline V gene encodes CDR1 SGHRS and CDR2 YFSETQ. The CDR3 consists of 14 residues. V lost 1 base to trimming and J lost 2 bases, with 9 bases between them. Variable domain in full (rest from reference TRBV5-1 and TRBJ2-5): KAGVTQTPRYLIKTRGQQVTLSCSPISGHRSVSWYQQTPGQGLQFLFEYFSETQRNKGNFPGRFSGRQFSNSRSEMNVSTLELGDSALYLCASSLSSGQETQYFGPGTRLLVL.

The chain has TRBV5-8 and TRBJ1-2; 9 bases align to TRBD1. In germline, CDR1 is SGHTS, CDR2 YDEGEE. The CDR3 runs to 14 residues. With V trimmed by 6 bases and J by 4 bases, 7 bases remained unmatched. The CDR3 DNA reads TGTGCCAGCACCCAAGAGGGACAGGGCTATGGCTACACCTTC. Residues: CASTQEGQGYGYTF.

This chain connects TRBV15 to TRBJ1-2; 7 bases agree with TRBD1. V lost 5 bases and J lost 3; bases outside the gene matches: 9. This CDR3 is 15 amino acids long. Germline loops: CDR1 LNHNV, CDR2 YYDKDF (reference sequence). CDR3 nucleotides: TGTGCCACCAGCGCAAAGGGACAGTTTTACTATGGCTACACCTTC. Its translation: CATSAKGQFYYGYTF.

CDR3 sequence reads: CASSSGTGTYGYTF. The CDR3 DNA follows: TGTGCCAGCAGTTCAGGGACAGGTACCTATGGCTACACCTTC. The genes are TRBV6-5 and TRBJ1-2; 8 nucleotides line up with TRBD1. V lost 4 bases and J lost 4; bases outside the gene matches: 5. The CDR3 totals 14 residues. CDR1 is MNHEY and CDR2 is SVGAGI in the germline V gene.

The genes are TRBV9 and TRBJ2-7; D may be TRBD2 (5 bases). V lost 0 bases and J 4 bases, leaving 11 bases between the germline ends. Germline V lookup: CDR1 SGDLS, CDR2 YYNGEE. The length of the CDR3 is 14 residues. The CDR3 nucleotides read TGTGCCAGCAGCGTAGAGCTGGGGAGTTACGAGCAGTACTTC. Translated, it gives CASSVELGSYEQYF.

This chain connects TRBV19 to TRBJ2-5; 10 nucleotides line up with TRBD2. Trimming at V came to 3 bases and at J to 1 base, leaving 5 bases not matched to a gene. The CDR3 runs 16 residues. CDR1 is LNHDA and CDR2 is SQIVND in the germline V gene (reference sequence). CDR3 in DNA: TGTGCCAGTAGTATTGTTAGCGGGGGGATCCAAGAGACCCAGTACTTC. Residues: CASSIVSGGIQETQYF. The variable domain in full, completed from reference TRBV19 and TRBJ2-5, reads DGGITQSPKYLFRKEGQNVTLSCEQNLNHDAMYWYRQDPGQGLRLIYYSQIVNDFQKGDIAEGYSVSREKKESFPLTVTSAQKNPTAFYLCASSIVSGGIQETQYFGPGTRLLVL.

V is TRBV27 and J is TRBJ1-5, with 9 bases fitting TRBD1. J was trimmed by 4 bases and V by 1 base; bases with no gene match: 2. The V gene's germline CDR1 is MNHEY and CDR2 SMNVEV (reference sequence). The CDR3 has 15 amino acids. The CDR3 loop is CASSLLGTGNQPQHF. Here the CDR3 DNA reads TGTGCCAGCAGTTTATTGGGGACAGGGAATCAGCCCCAGCATTTT.

The chain couples TRBV18 to TRBJ1-4, with D possibly TRBD1 on 6 matching bases. This CDR3 is 14 amino acids long. The germline V and J ends were trimmed by 3 bases and 8 bases, with 13 bases remaining between them. The germline V gene has CDR1 KGHSH and CDR2 LQKENI. CDR3: CASSPDGQFEKLFF. CDR3 nucleotide sequence: TGTGCCAGCTCACCTGACGGACAGTTCGAAAAACTGTTTTTT.